These T cell receptor beta chains were read from a single sample in a study. In TCRdb, the RT-PCR reads were re-called with MiXCR into one record per CDR3 protein. Of hundreds of thousands of distinct CDR3 sequences in the sample, 13% to 15% were seen once. What was sequenced was memory CD4+ T cells from blood. The receptor source for this set is a female donor in good health, serving as a healthy control. CDR3s include the opening cysteine and the closing phenylalanine or tryptophan. Each record gives: V gene, J gene, clone size, D gene, CDR3 length, CDR3 protein, CDR3 DNA. A D gene is named only where the DNA matches it firmly. Some rows mark clone size as missing; the rest say once, few, many or name a class of expanded clone.

>TRBV20-1|TRBJ2-3|few|NA|15
CSARERGFRADTQYF
TGCAGTGCTAGAGAAAGGGGTTTTCGTGCAGATACGCAGTATTTT
>TRBV5-1|TRBJ1-1|many|NA|14
CASSLGQGFTEAFF
TGTGCCAGCAGCTTAGGGCAGGGGTTCACTGAAGCTTTCTTT
>TRBV6-5|TRBJ1-2|many|NA|13
CASSVGQGIGYTF
TGTGCCAGCAGCGTAGGGCAGGGGATCGGCTACACCTTC
>TRBV12-3/TRBV12-4|TRBJ2-5|few|NA|13
CASSFYGRETQYF
TGTGCCAGCAGTTTCTACGGGAGAGAGACCCAGTACTTC
>TRBV10-2|TRBJ2-7|few|TRBD2|14
CASDRREGTYEQYF
TGCGCCAGCGATAGGCGGGAGGGAACCTACGAGCAGTACTTC
>TRBV5-5|TRBJ1-1|many|NA|16
CASSLGHPGSNTEAFF
TGTGCCAGCAGCTTGGGACACCCCGGATCGAACACTGAAGCTTTCTTT
>TRBV7-2|TRBJ2-1|few|NA|15
CASSLGPGKANEQFF
TGTGCCAGCAGCTTAGGACCCGGAAAGGCCAATGAGCAGTTCTTC
>TRBV7-9|TRBJ1-2|few|TRBD1|17
CASSPRPGTGGREGYTF
TGTGCTAGCAGCCCCCGCCCCGGGACAGGGGGCCGGGAGGGCTACACCTTC
>TRBV27|TRBJ2-3|NA|TRBD2|16
CASSFSSGGPTDTQYF
TGTGCCAGCAGTTTCTCATCGGGAGGGCCCACAGATACGCAGTATTTT
>TRBV5-5|TRBJ2-5|many|NA|13
CASSFPGEETQYF
TGTGCCAGCAGTTTCCCAGGTGAAGAGACCCAGTACTTC
>TRBV18|TRBJ2-1|NA|TRBD2|14
CASSPPSGRSEQFF
TGTGCCAGCTCACCTCCTAGCGGGAGAAGTGAGCAGTTCTTC
>TRBV3-1|TRBJ2-1|few|TRBD2|15
CASSGTSGRDNEQFF
TGTGCCAGCAGCGGGACTAGCGGGAGGGACAATGAGCAGTTCTTC
>TRBV4-1|TRBJ1-4|many|TRBD1|16
CASSQDPRGRGEKLFF
TGCGCCAGCAGCCAAGATCCCAGGGGGCGCGGAGAAAAACTGTTTTTT
>TRBV29-1|TRBJ1-1|NA|NA|17
CSVGKRPGTIMNTEAFF
TGCAGCGTTGGCAAGCGGCCAGGGACGATCATGAACACTGAAGCTTTCTTT
>TRBV24-1|TRBJ1-4|few|NA|15
CATGDLGSSGEKLFF
TGTGCCACCGGCGACTTGGGGTCGTCGGGAGAAAAACTGTTTTTT
>TRBV20-1|TRBJ1-6|NA|NA|16
CSARAGDGGSGSPLHF
TGCAGTGCTAGAGCAGGGGACGGGGGCAGCGGTTCACCCCTCCACTTT
>TRBV7-2|TRBJ1-1|many|NA|12
CASSVQHTEAFF
TGTGCCAGCAGCGTACAGCACACTGAAGCTTTCTTT
>TRBV12-3/TRBV12-4|TRBJ1-5|NA|TRBD1|16
CASSLDRGLSNQPQHF
TGTGCCAGCAGTTTGGACAGGGGGCTAAGCAATCAGCCCCAGCATTTT
>TRBV6-2/TRBV6-3|TRBJ2-2|NA|NA|12
CASSNSAGELFF
TGTGCCAGCAGCAATAGCGCCGGGGAGCTGTTTTTT
>TRBV20-1|TRBJ2-7|few|NA|11
CSPTTSYEQYF
TGCAGTCCGACAACTTCCTACGAGCAGTACTTC
>TRBV6-5|TRBJ1-2|many|TRBD1|12
CASSTQGNGYTF
TGTGCCAGCAGTACACAGGGGAATGGCTACACCTTC
>TRBV12-3/TRBV12-4|TRBJ1-1|NA|NA|14
CASTLPGSDTEAFF
TGTGCCAGCACCCTCCCGGGGTCGGATACTGAAGCTTTCTTT
>TRBV5-5|TRBJ2-7|few|NA|19
CASSPRALSLVVSSYEQYF
TGTGCCAGCAGCCCCAGGGCCCTCTCCCTAGTCGTGAGCTCCTACGAGCAGTACTTC
>TRBV5-1|TRBJ2-3|many|NA|14
CASSRGGSTDTQYF
TGCGCCAGCAGTAGGGGGGGTTCCACAGATACGCAGTATTTT
>TRBV12-3/TRBV12-4|TRBJ1-2|many|NA|15
CASSSGTGDNYGYTF
TGTGCCAGCAGTTCGGGGACGGGGGATAACTATGGCTACACCTTC
>TRBV20-1|TRBJ2-1|NA|NA|16
CSARVQTARSYNEQFF
TGCAGTGCTAGAGTACAAACAGCGAGATCCTACAATGAGCAGTTCTTC
>TRBV6-1|TRBJ1-2|few|NA|14
CASSEDRAFYGYTF
TGTGCCAGCAGTGAAGACAGGGCCTTCTATGGCTACACCTTC
>TRBV4-2|TRBJ2-6|many|TRBD2|18
CASSHGLAGDSGANVLTF
TGTGCCAGCAGCCACGGACTAGCGGGAGATTCTGGGGCCAACGTCCTGACTTTC
>TRBV7-8|TRBJ2-2|NA|NA|15
CASSLQGIGTGELFF
TGTGCCAGCAGCCTGCAGGGGATTGGCACCGGGGAGCTGTTTTTT
>TRBV5-1|TRBJ1-1|few|TRBD1|16
CASSPTTGAMNTEAFF
TGCGCCAGCAGCCCGACGACAGGGGCCATGAACACTGAAGCTTTCTTT
>TRBV7-6|TRBJ2-1|NA|NA|16
CASSFWISDSYNEQFF
TGTGCCAGCAGCTTTTGGATTAGCGACTCCTACAATGAGCAGTTCTTC
>TRBV6-2/TRBV6-3|TRBJ2-1|few|NA|12
CASSYVWNEQFF
TGTGCCAGCAGTTACGTATGGAATGAGCAGTTCTTC
>TRBV24-1|TRBJ2-2|many|NA|15
CATSAFKGDTGELFF
TGTGCCACCAGTGCCTTCAAGGGGGACACCGGGGAGCTGTTTTTT
>TRBV6-5|TRBJ2-5|many|TRBD2|13
CLSGARRGETQYF
TGTCTTAGCGGGGCGAGACGAGGAGAGACCCAGTACTTC
>TRBV12-3/TRBV12-4|TRBJ1-5|NA|NA|15
CASSLGGSGNQPQHF
TGTGCCAGCAGTTTAGGGGGCTCGGGCAATCAGCCCCAGCATTTT
>TRBV12-3/TRBV12-4|TRBJ1-3|many|NA|13
CASSSQAGNTIYF
TGTGCCAGCAGTTCCCAAGCCGGAAACACCATATATTTT
>TRBV20-1|TRBJ2-1|many|TRBD2|17
CSAPGLAGLSSYNEQFF
TGCAGTGCTCCTGGACTAGCGGGCTTAAGCTCCTACAATGAGCAGTTCTTC
>TRBV5-1|TRBJ2-3|few|NA|14
CASSLQGSSDTQYF
TGCGCCAGCAGCTTGCAGGGCAGCTCAGATACGCAGTATTTT
>TRBV12-3/TRBV12-4|TRBJ1-5|NA|TRBD1|16
CASSSGQGGKNQPQHF
TGTGCCAGCAGTTCGGGACAGGGGGGAAAGAATCAGCCCCAGCATTTT
>TRBV7-9|TRBJ1-6|few|TRBD1|17
CASSLGVGQGASSPLHF
TGTGCCAGCAGCTTAGGAGTGGGACAGGGGGCATCTTCACCCCTCCACTTT